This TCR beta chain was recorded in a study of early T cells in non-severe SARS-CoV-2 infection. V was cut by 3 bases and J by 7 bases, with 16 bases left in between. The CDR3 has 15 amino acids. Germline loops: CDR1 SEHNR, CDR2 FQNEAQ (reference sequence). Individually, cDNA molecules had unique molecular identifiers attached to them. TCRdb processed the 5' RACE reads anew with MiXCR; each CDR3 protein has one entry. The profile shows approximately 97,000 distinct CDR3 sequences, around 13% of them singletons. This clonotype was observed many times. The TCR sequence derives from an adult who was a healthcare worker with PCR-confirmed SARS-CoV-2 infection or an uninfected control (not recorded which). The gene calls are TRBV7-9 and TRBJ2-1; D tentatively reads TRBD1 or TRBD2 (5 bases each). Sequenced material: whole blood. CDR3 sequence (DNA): TGTGCCAGCAGCTTGTGGGCCGGGGCTGGAAATGAGCAGTTCTTC. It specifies CASSLWAGAGNEQFF.